This TCR beta chain was obtained from a study of PD-1 blockade in classical Hodgkin lymphoma. With regard to this clone: Its target is unknown.

The time point here: newly diagnosed, previously untreated cHL patient sample. Negative selection with magnetic separation was used to purify CD4+ T cells from thawed PBMCs. Comparison PBMCs came from previously untreated, newly diagnosed classical Hodgkin lymphoma patients. Overall study findings and caveats: Newly diagnosed patients reportedly had lower baseline TCR diversity than healthy donors. With respect to the repertoire differences, their causes, possibly disease activity or prior therapy, remain undefined.

The table came from immunoSEQ multiplex PCR; TCRdb's copy has only in-frame clones and leaves some out. The data contain approximately 16,000 clones, about 86% of them singletons. The V segment lost 8 bases and the J segment 1 base; nucleotides outside the gene matches: 4. Germline loops: CDR1 MGHDK, CDR2 SYGVNS. The CDR3 runs 13 residues. The clonotype comes from a human donor with classical Hodgkin lymphoma. The sample was CD4+ T cells from blood. V usage is TRBV25-1 and J usage is TRBJ1-1; the match to TRBD1 covers 7 bases. CDR3 nucleotide sequence: TGTGCCAGCGGACAGGCATCGAACACTGAAGCTTTCTTT. Translating it yields CASGQASNTEAFF.